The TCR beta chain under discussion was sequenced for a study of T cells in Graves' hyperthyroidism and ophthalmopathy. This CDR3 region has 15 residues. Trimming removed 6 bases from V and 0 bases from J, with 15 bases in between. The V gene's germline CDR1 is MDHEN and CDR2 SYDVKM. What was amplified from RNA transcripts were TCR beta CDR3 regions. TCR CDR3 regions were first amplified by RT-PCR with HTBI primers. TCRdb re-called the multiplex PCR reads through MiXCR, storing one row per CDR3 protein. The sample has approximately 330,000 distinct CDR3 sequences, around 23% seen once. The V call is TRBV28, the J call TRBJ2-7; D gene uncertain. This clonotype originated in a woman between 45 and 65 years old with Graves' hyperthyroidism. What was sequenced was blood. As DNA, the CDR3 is TGTGCCAGCAGCTCCTCGGTGGTTAGCTCCTACGAGCAGTACTTC. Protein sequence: CASSSSVVSSYEQYF.